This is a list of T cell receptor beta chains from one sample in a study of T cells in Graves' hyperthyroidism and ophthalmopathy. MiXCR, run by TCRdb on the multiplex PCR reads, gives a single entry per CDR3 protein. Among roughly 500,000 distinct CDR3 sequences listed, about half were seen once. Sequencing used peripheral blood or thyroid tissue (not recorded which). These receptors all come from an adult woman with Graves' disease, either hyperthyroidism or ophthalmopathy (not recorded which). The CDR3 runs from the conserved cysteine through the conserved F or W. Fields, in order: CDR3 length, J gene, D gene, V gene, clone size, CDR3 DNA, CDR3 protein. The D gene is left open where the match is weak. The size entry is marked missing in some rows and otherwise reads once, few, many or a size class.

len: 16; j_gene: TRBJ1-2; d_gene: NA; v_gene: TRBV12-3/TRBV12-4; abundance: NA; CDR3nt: TGTGCCAGCAGTGTTAGAAGGCCAGGGGCTAACTATGGCTACACCTTC; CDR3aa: CASSVRRPGANYGYTF
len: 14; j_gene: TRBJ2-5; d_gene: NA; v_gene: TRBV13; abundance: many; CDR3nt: TGTGCCAGCAGCTTCGTAGGGGTTAAAGAGACCCAGTACTTC; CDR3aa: CASSFVGVKETQYF
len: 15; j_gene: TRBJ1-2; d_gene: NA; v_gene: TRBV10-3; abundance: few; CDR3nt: TGTGCCATCAGTGACCAGGGGTTTTTGGGCTATGGCTACACCTTC; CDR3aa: CAISDQGFLGYGYTF
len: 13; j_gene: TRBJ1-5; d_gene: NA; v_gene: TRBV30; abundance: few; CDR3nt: TGTGCCTGGAGTAAACAGGGAGTCCAGCCCCAGCATTTT; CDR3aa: CAWSKQGVQPQHF
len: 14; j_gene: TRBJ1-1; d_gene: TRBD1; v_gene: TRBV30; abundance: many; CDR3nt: TGTGCCAGCCGGGGCCGTACAGGGGTGACTGAAGCTTTCTTT; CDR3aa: CASRGRTGVTEAFF
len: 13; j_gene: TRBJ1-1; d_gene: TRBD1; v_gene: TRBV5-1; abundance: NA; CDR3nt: TGCGCCAGCAGCGCGGACAGGGGGACTGAAGCCTTCTTT; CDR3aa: CASSADRGTEAFF
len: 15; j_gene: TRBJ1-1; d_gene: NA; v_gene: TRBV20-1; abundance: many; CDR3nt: TGCAGTGCTAGGGCCTTCAGGGAGCGGAACACTGAAGCTTTCTTT; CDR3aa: CSARAFRERNTEAFF
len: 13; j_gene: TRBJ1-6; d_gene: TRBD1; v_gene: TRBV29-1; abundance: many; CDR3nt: TGCAGCGCCAGCCCGGGACAGGGGCAACCCCTCCACTTT; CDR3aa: CSASPGQGQPLHF
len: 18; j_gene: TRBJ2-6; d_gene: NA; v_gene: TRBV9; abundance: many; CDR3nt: TGCGCCAGCAGCTTAAGCCCGGGACGCTTCTCTGGGGCCAACGTCCTGACTTTC; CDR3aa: CASSLSPGRFSGANVLTF
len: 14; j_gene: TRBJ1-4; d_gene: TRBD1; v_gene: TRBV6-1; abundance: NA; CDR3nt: TGTGCCAGCAGTCTTGGACAGGGGACTGAAAAACTGTTTTTT; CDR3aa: CASSLGQGTEKLFF
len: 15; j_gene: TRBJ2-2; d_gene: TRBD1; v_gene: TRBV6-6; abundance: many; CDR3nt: TGTGCCAGCAGTTTGGGGACAGGGAGGGCCGGGGAGCTGTTTTTT; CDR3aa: CASSLGTGRAGELFF
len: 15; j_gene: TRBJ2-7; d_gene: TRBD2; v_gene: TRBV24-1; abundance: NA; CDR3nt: TGTGCCACCAGTGCTCTGGGCGGGAGCTCCTACGAGCAGTACTTC; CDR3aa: CATSALGGSSYEQYF